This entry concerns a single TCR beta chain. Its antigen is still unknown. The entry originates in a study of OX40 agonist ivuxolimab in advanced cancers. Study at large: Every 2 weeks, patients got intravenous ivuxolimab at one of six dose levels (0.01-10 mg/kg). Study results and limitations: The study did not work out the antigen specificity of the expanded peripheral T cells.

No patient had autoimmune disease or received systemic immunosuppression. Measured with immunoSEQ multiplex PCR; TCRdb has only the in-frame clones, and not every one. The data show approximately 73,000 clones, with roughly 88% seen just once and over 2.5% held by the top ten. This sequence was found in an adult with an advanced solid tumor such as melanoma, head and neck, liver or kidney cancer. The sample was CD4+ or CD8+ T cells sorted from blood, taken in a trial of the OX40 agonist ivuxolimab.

The CDR3 spells CASRGDSYEQYF. The CDR3 coding sequence is TGTGCCAGCAGAGGGGACAGCTACGAGCAGTACTTC. The rearrangement joins TRBV2 to TRBJ2-7; 7 bases match TRBD1. Trimming removed 6 bases from V and 3 bases from J; junction bases left unmatched: 2. The CDR3 is made up of 12 amino acids. Germline loops: CDR1 SNHLY, CDR2 FYNNEI.